This T cell receptor beta chain was sequenced for a study of blood T cell repertoires in COVID-19. Turning to the study itself: Nucleic acid was either cDNA or gDNA, and it came from T cells, B-cell-depleted T cells, or PBMCs.

TCRdb keeps only in-frame clones here, not all; method: immunoSEQ multiplex PCR. The table has 54,000 or so clones, 88% seen once. V lost 3 bases and J lost 9, with 15 bases in between. The CDR3 is 14 amino acids. Per germline, CDR1 LNHDA and CDR2 SQIVND (reference sequence). Sequencing used peripheral blood. This clonotype originated in a human donor in a cohort sampled during active COVID-19. The rearrangement links TRBV19 to TRBJ1-5, with D possibly TRBD1 on 5 matching bases. The DNA for the CDR3 is TGTGCCAGTAGTATGGGCAGGGCGCGCCCGCCCCAGCATTTT. This gives the protein CASSMGRARPPQHF.